What follows are 7 T cell receptor beta chains derived from one specimen sequenced in a study of cytomegalovirus exposure and HLA in healthy donors. Primers included in the PCR were 60 Vbeta and 13 Jbeta primers. Libraries were prepared by immunoSEQ multiplex PCR; TCRdb keeps only in-frame clonotypes and omits some of them. In the table there are tens of thousands of clones, roughly 82% of which are singletons. Sequenced: PBMCs. These receptors came from a male donor in good health and CMV-seropositive.

This clone was detected a few times. V and J are TRBV30 and TRBJ1-4; 9 bases map to TRBD1. V shed 5 bases and J 8 bases; nucleotides not matched to a gene: 6. Germline V gene data show CDR1 as GTSNPN and CDR2 as SVGIG (reference sequence). CDR3 size: 13 residues. The CDR3 sequence: CAWATGTGEKLFF. The CDR3 nucleotides are TGTGCCTGGGCGACAGGGACAGGGGAAAAACTGTTTTTT.

The chain combines TRBV4-1 with TRBJ2-1; TRBD2 matches at 8 bases. V lost 1 base, J lost 1 base, and 6 bases stayed unmatched. The CDR3 totals 17 residues. Per the germline V gene, CDR1 is MGHRA and CDR2 is YSYEKL. CDR3 in DNA: TGCGCCAGCAGCCAAGGTCCTAGCGGGCAATCCTACAATGAGCAGTTCTTC. Residues: CASSQGPSGQSYNEQFF.

V usage is TRBV28 and J usage is TRBJ1-2; 7 nucleotides match TRBD1. V trimming: 11 bases; J trimming: 2 bases; junction bases outside the gene matches: 8. CDR3 length: 13 residues. Looked up from germline, CDR1 is MDHEN and CDR2 is SYDVKM. The CDR3 here is CAGAGQINYGYTF. In DNA form, the CDR3 reads TGTGCCGGGGCGGGACAGATAAACTATGGCTACACCTTC.

This chain joins TRBV5-5 and TRBJ2-7; TRBD1 might be the D (6 bases). The CDR3 is 13 amino acids. CDR1 is SGHKS, CDR2 YYEKEE, per germline (reference sequence). V dropped 1 base and J dropped 5 bases, with 10 bases sitting between them. Here the CDR3 reads CASSLRGIDEQYF. CDR3 nucleotide sequence: TGTGCCAGCAGCTTGAGGGGGATCGACGAGCAGTACTTC.

The chain couples TRBV18 to TRBJ2-1; 7 bases are a match to TRBD2. Germline V gene lookup returns CDR1 KGHSH and CDR2 LQKENI. The CDR3 consists of 15 residues. J was trimmed by 1 base and V by 5 bases; bases with no gene match: 5. CDR3 in DNA: TGTGCCAGCTCAGAACTAGCGTCGTCCTACAATGAGCAGTTCTTC. Amino acids: CASSELASSYNEQFF.

The J gene is TRBJ1-1, the V gene TRBV5-1; no clear D gene. The V gene lost 4 bases and the J gene lost 0 bases, with 7 bases spanning the gap. The CDR3 runs 13 residues. Germline CDR1 reads SGHRS; CDR2 reads YFSETQ. DNA of the CDR3: TGCGCCAGCAGCCGTAACTTGAACACTGAAGCTTTCTTT. Residues: CASSRNLNTEAFF. The full variable domain, its missing parts supplied by reference TRBV5-1 and TRBJ1-1, is KAGVTQTPRYLIKTRGQQVTLSCSPISGHRSVSWYQQTPGQGLQFLFEYFSETQRNKGNFPGRFSGRQFSNSRSEMNVSTLELGDSALYLCASSRNLNTEAFFGQGTRLTVV.

V is TRBV15 and J is TRBJ2-7; 7 nucleotides match TRBD1. V lost 0 bases to trimming and J lost 8 bases; unmatched junction nucleotides: 10. CDR1 LNHNV and CDR2 YYDKDF come from the germline V gene (reference sequence). This CDR3 region has 15 residues. The CDR3 spells CATSRDPDRSAQQYF. The CDR3 DNA sequence: TGTGCCACCAGCAGAGATCCGGACAGGTCGGCGCAGCAGTACTTC.